This TCR beta chain was found in a study of immune evolution from preneoplasia to lung adenocarcinoma. Study as a whole: HLA loss of heterozygosity: less than 9% AIS, around 16% MIA, 30% to 35% ADC, none AAH.

CDR3 size: 15 residues. Germline V gene data show CDR1 as MGHRA and CDR2 as YSYEKL. V was shortened by 0 bases and J by 0 bases, with 8 bases between the two germline ends. Here immunoSEQ multiplex PCR was the method, and the copy in TCRdb shows in-frame clones only, minus some. In the table there are fewer than 6,000 clones, 60% to 85% of which are singletons. Premalignant or tumor cells were enriched by macro-dissection after pathologic assessment. The sequenced material came from FFPE minimally invasive lung adenocarcinoma tissue. The genes are TRBV4-1 and TRBJ1-2; no clear D. This sequence was found in a person between 60 and 79 years old with lung adenocarcinoma. CDR3 DNA sequence: TGCGCCAGCAGCCAAGATCCATCAACTAACTATGGCTACACCTTC. The encoded protein is CASSQDPSTNYGYTF.